The rows below give T cell receptor beta chains drawn from one sample of a study of T cell changes during pregnancy in multiple sclerosis. The repertoire was sequenced with immunoSEQ multiplex PCR; TCRdb's copy has only in-frame clones and lacks some. The sample contains approximately 100,000 clones, around 90% of which appear only once. The source material was peripheral blood, sampled in the second trimester of pregnancy. The receptors here all came from a female donor with multiple sclerosis, enrolled in a pregnancy study. Each CDR3 is given without its conserved first and last residue.

TRBJ1-1 | 11 | TRBV30 | AWSWNRNTEAF
TRBJ1-6 | 14 | TRBV15 | ATSRDKQGVGSPLH
TRBJ1-4 | 14 | TRBV7-8 | ASSYPQGRVYEKLF
TRBJ2-2 | 13 | TRBV27 | ASSLRAGVTGELF
TRBJ2-7 | 12 | TRBV5-6 | ASSLLQVAYEQY
TRBJ2-3 | 13 | TRBV5-6 | ASRAAGRGTDTQY
TRBJ2-5 | 14 | TRBV9 | ASSVAKGGGKKTQY
TRBJ2-2 | 14 | TRBV7-9 | ASSSPRDRYTGELF
TRBJ1-4 | 13 | TRBV19 | ASSIRGDNNEKLF
TRBJ2-5 | 14 | TRBV5-1 | ASSLEARGGVETQY
TRBJ1-1 | 12 | TRBV27 | ASRSGGMNTEAF
TRBJ2-2 | 12 | TRBV19 | ASSNDRVTGELF
TRBJ2-3 | 14 | TRBV27 | ASSAYSGGAQDTQY
TRBJ2-2 | 10 | TRBV6-5 | ASQRESGELF
TRBJ2-2 | 11 | TRBV10-3 | ATYSGDTGELF
TRBJ2-7 | 11 | TRBV5-1 | ASSHRGIDEQY
TRBJ2-2 | 15 | TRBV27 | ASSPSRTGSVDGELF
TRBJ1-1 | 9 | TRBV19 | ASSTPGEAF
TRBJ2-7 | 13 | TRBV19 | ASSIVGGQGYEQY
TRBJ2-1 | 12 | TRBV6-1 | ASSGGTGEREQF
TRBJ2-5 | 13 | TRBV28 | ASSPGQGPQETQY
TRBJ2-7 | 11 | TRBV30 | AWSQDTSYEQY
TRBJ2-5 | 16 | TRBV12-5 | ASGLVLGRDRVAETQY
TRBJ2-3 | 14 | TRBV7-3 | ASSLTASGTTDTQY
TRBJ1-5 | 9 | TRBV28 | ASSPREAQH
TRBJ1-4 | 10 | TRBV29-1 | SATEGDEKLF
TRBJ2-5 | 13 | TRBV2 | ASRVGTGGPETQY
TRBJ1-1 | 12 | TRBV27 | ASSHGGESTEAF
TRBJ2-5 | 12 | TRBV19 | ASSMGLFQETQY
TRBJ1-1 | 12 | TRBV30 | AWHQGAGNTEAF
TRBJ1-5 | 11 | TRBV7-8 | ASSSPSMSPQH
TRBJ1-1 | 14 | TRBV7-2 | ASSLTVTGGPTEAF
TRBJ2-3 | 16 | TRBV28 | ASRGGGSGGRKADTQY
TRBJ2-3 | 14 | TRBV6-1 | ASSEDGYYSTDTQY
TRBJ1-2 | 12 | TRBV2 | ASNLRGGNQGYT
TRBJ2-2 | 13 | TRBV11-3 | ASSRDRGRSGELF
TRBJ1-2 | 13 | TRBV6-6 | ASSYGGEADYGYT
TRBJ2-2 | 15 | TRBV5-6 | ASSFLRQGAQTGELF
TRBJ2-7 | 12 | TRBV19 | ASSISQGPYEQY
TRBJ1-2 | 12 | TRBV30 | AWSGRGRNYGYT
TRBJ1-1 | 12 | TRBV14 | ASSQTGIRTEAF